Listed below are T cell receptor beta chains from one sample, sequenced in a study of blood T cells in healthy people across ages. Each CDR3 protein is one row after TCRdb ran MiXCR on the 5' RACE reads. The sample has 650,000 to 800,000 distinct CDR3 sequences, approximately 44% seen once; the top ten hold roughly 19%. Specimen: blood. The receptors stem from a man between 60 and 75 years old in good health. CDR3s include the opening cysteine and the closing phenylalanine or tryptophan. A D gene is named only where the DNA matches it firmly. Some rows mark clone size as missing; the rest say once, few, many or name a class of expanded clone.

cdr3_aa cdr3_nt v_call clone_size d_call j_call
CSARDWGEGGNQPQHF TGCAGTGCTAGAGATTGGGGGGAAGGCGGCAATCAGCCCCAGCATTTT TRBV20-1 NA NA TRBJ1-5
CASNRAGGQETQYF TGTGCCAGCAATCGTGCGGGGGGACAAGAGACCCAGTACTTC TRBV6-2/TRBV6-3 few TRBD2 TRBJ2-5
CASSQEGQLAGVQETQYF TGTGCCAGCAGCCAGGAAGGCCAACTAGCGGGGGTTCAAGAGACCCAGTACTTC TRBV3-1 NA TRBD2 TRBJ2-5
CASSLTVAGGTDTQYF TGTGCCAGCAGCTTAACTGTTGCGGGGGGCACAGATACGCAGTATTTT TRBV7-2 few TRBD2 TRBJ2-3
CASSSRGDGKLFF TGTGCCAGCAGTTCCAGGGGGGATGGAAAACTGTTTTTT TRBV6-2/TRBV6-3 NA TRBD1 TRBJ1-4
CASSLGQGLLEQYF TGTGCCAGCAGCTTAGGGCAGGGCTTGCTCGAGCAGTACTTC TRBV7-9 few NA TRBJ2-7
CASSIRELYEQYF TGTGCCAGCAGCATTAGGGAACTCTACGAGCAGTACTTC TRBV7-2 NA NA TRBJ2-7
CASSQYRGDYGYTF TGCGCCAGCAGCCAATACAGGGGTGACTATGGCTACACCTTC TRBV4-3 NA TRBD1 TRBJ1-2
CASSDTGQGGKQYF TGTGCCAGCAGCGATACAGGACAGGGAGGGAAGCAGTACTTC TRBV7-9 NA NA TRBJ2-7
CASSQGREQGSYEQYF TGTGCCAGCAGCCAAGGTAGAGAACAGGGATCCTACGAGCAGTACTTC TRBV14 few NA TRBJ2-7
CVTSRTKGRGYEQYF TGTGTCACCAGCAGAACGAAGGGCAGGGGCTACGAGCAGTACTTC TRBV15 NA NA TRBJ2-7
CASSGQGDTEAFF TGTGCCAGCTCAGGACAGGGGGATACTGAAGCTTTCTTT TRBV13 NA TRBD1 TRBJ1-1
CSASTAGAHYNEQFF TGCAGTGCTAGTACCGCCGGGGCACACTACAATGAGCAGTTCTTC TRBV20-1 NA NA TRBJ2-1
CASSQKPTGIYNEQFF TGCGCCAGCAGTCAGAAACCGACAGGAATCTACAATGAGCAGTTCTTC TRBV4-3 NA NA TRBJ2-1
CAISGAPGTSGLYNEQFF TGCGCCATCAGTGGCGCCCCCGGGACTAGCGGGCTCTACAATGAGCAGTTCTTC TRBV10-3 NA TRBD2 TRBJ2-1
CAYNRYNSYNEQFF TGTGCCTACAACCGGTATAATTCCTACAATGAGCAGTTCTTC TRBV30 few NA TRBJ2-1
CSVDDSFIYGYTF TGCAGCGTTGACGACAGTTTCATTTATGGCTACACCTTC TRBV29-1 NA NA TRBJ1-2
CASSQGTAPYNEQFF TGCGCCAGCAGCCAAGGGACAGCGCCGTACAATGAGCAGTTCTTC TRBV4-3 few NA TRBJ2-1
CASSASGTGDYEQYF TGTGCCAGCAGCGCCTCCGGGACAGGAGACTACGAGCAGTACTTC TRBV9 few TRBD1 TRBJ2-7
CASSPRAGGDYNEQFF TGCGCCAGCAGCCCACGGGCGGGGGGTGACTACAATGAGCAGTTCTTC TRBV4-3 NA TRBD2 TRBJ2-1
CASSLTSGPPGEQYF TGTGCCAGCAGCCTGACTAGCGGCCCTCCCGGCGAGCAGTACTTC TRBV6-6 once TRBD2 TRBJ2-7
CSVERANTEAFF TGCAGCGTTGAAAGGGCGAACACTGAAGCTTTCTTT TRBV29-1 few NA TRBJ1-1
CASSTTGAGTGELFF TGTGCCAGCAGCACTACAGGGGCAGGCACCGGGGAGCTGTTTTTT TRBV7-9 NA TRBD1 TRBJ2-2
CASTGTALYEQYF TGTGCCAGTACCGGGACAGCGCTCTACGAGCAGTACTTC TRBV7-9 NA TRBD1 TRBJ2-7
CASSLGGSNRRYF TGTGCCAGCAGCTTAGGGGGCTCGAACAGAAGGTACTTC TRBV11-2 NA NA TRBJ2-4
CASSIPGYYGYTF TGTGCCAGCAGCATCCCAGGTTACTATGGCTACACCTTC TRBV7-2 NA NA TRBJ1-2
CSVGDTDNSPLHF TGCAGCGTTGGAGACACCGATAATTCACCCCTCCACTTT TRBV29-1 NA NA TRBJ1-6
CSVEDGTETQYF TGCAGCGTTGAGGACGGGACTGAGACCCAGTACTTC TRBV29-1 many NA TRBJ2-5
CASSRRGGASTDTQYF TGTGCCAGCAGCAGGCGGGGGGGCGCTAGCACAGATACGCAGTATTTT TRBV9 few TRBD2 TRBJ2-3
CASSFGTGGANGYTF TGTGCCAGCAGCTTCGGGACAGGGGGCGCGAATGGCTACACCTTC TRBV5-5 NA TRBD1 TRBJ1-2
CASSLGPMKGARYF TGTGCCAGCAGCTTAGGGCCCATGAAGGGGGCACGGTATTTT TRBV11-2 many TRBD1 TRBJ2-3
CASSRAGYSYEQFF TGTGCCAGCAGTCGGGCAGGTTACTCCTACGAGCAGTTCTTC TRBV25-1 NA NA TRBJ2-1
CASGGGGGSYNEQFF TGTGCCAGCGGGGGTGGCGGGGGGTCCTACAATGAGCAGTTCTTC TRBV12-3/TRBV12-4 NA TRBD2 TRBJ2-1
CASSLAHRAVAEAFF TGTGCCAGCAGCTTAGCGCACAGGGCCGTAGCTGAAGCTTTCTTT TRBV7-9 NA NA TRBJ1-1
CASSQDGGQDTEAFF TGCGCCAGCAGCCAAGATGGAGGACAGGACACTGAAGCTTTCTTT TRBV4-3 once TRBD1 TRBJ1-1
CASSYVEQTYEQYF TGTGCCAGCAGTTACGTGGAACAGACCTACGAGCAGTACTTC TRBV6-2/TRBV6-3 NA NA TRBJ2-7
CASSYFAGETQYF TGTGCCAGCAGTTACTTTGCTGGGGAGACCCAGTACTTC TRBV6-2/TRBV6-3 few NA TRBJ2-5
CSARYGSEQYF TGCAGTGCTAGATATGGGAGCGAGCAGTACTTC TRBV20-1 many NA TRBJ2-7
CASSMVAVYGYTF TGTGCCAGTAGTATGGTGGCGGTATATGGCTACACCTTC TRBV19 NA NA TRBJ1-2
CASSLDYGTVQETQYF TGCGCCAGCAGCTTAGATTACGGGACAGTCCAAGAGACCCAGTACTTC TRBV5-1 NA TRBD1 TRBJ2-5
CASSHGQGLNEKLFF TGTGCCAGCAGTCATGGACAGGGGCTCAATGAAAAACTGTTTTTT TRBV11-2 NA TRBD1 TRBJ1-4
CSVGPGQTNNEQFF TGCAGCGTTGGACCGGGACAGACAAACAATGAGCAGTTCTTC TRBV29-1 NA TRBD1 TRBJ2-1
CASSQSKTGYSYNEQFF TGTGCCAGCAGCCAAAGCAAAACAGGGTACTCCTACAATGAGCAGTTCTTC TRBV3-1 NA NA TRBJ2-1
CASSATDRHEAFF TGTGCCAGCTCAGCGACGGACCGCCATGAAGCTTTCTTT TRBV18 NA NA TRBJ1-1
CASSPGQGRGGYTF TGCGCCAGCAGCCCGGGACAGGGGAGAGGTGGCTACACCTTC TRBV5-1 NA TRBD1 TRBJ1-2
CASSQQMGAGGNTEAFF TGCGCCAGCAGCCAACAAATGGGTGCGGGGGGCAACACTGAAGCTTTCTTT TRBV4-1 NA NA TRBJ1-1
CASSPWGPSYEQYF TGTGCCAGCTCACCATGGGGTCCCTCCTACGAGCAGTACTTC TRBV18 many NA TRBJ2-7
CAISESNPLGVIGNEQFF TGTGCCATCAGTGAGTCGAATCCGCTCGGGGTGATAGGCAATGAGCAGTTCTTC TRBV10-3 few NA TRBJ2-1
CASSHGPDNEQFF TGTGCCAGCAGCCACGGGCCCGACAATGAGCAGTTCTTC TRBV11-3 NA NA TRBJ2-1
CSALGQGSNQPQHF TGCAGTGCTCTGGGACAGGGTAGCAATCAGCCCCAGCATTTT TRBV20-1 few TRBD1 TRBJ1-5
CATSRWVQGNTDTQYF TGTGCCACCAGCCGCTGGGTCCAGGGCAACACAGATACGCAGTATTTT TRBV15 few NA TRBJ2-3